This TCR beta chain came from a study of T-cell memory formation after mild COVID-19. The wider study: TCR clusters largely stayed donor specific. Notes on the study in general: Whether day 37 second-wave clones are SARS-CoV-2-specific was not confirmed. Clones contracting over day 15 to 85 were CD4/CD8 balanced, with later expanders leaning CD4+. Among contracting clones, CD4+ were mainly CM/EM and CD8+ enriched in EMRA.

This clonotype came up a few times. Its antigen is still unknown. One entry per CDR3 protein, called by TCRdb with MiXCR from the 5' RACE reads. The profile shows 50,000 to 75,000 distinct CDR3 sequences, about a tenth of them singletons. The CDR3 length is 12 residues. Germline assignment: CDR1 GTSNPN and CDR2 SVGIG (reference sequence). With 2 bases removed from V and 7 bases from J, the gap between germline ends came to 11 bases. V is TRBV30 and J is TRBJ1-2; a possible D gene is TRBD1 (6 bases). Input material: PBMCs or a T cell subset sorted from them (not recorded which). This clonotype was obtained from a man between 18 and 29 years old who had mild COVID-19 (a few samples of this study predate the infection). Cell type and time point are not known. CDR3 in amino acids: CAWSPGGRGYTF. In DNA, the CDR3 is TGTGCCTGGAGTCCGGGGGGCCGTGGCTACACCTTC.